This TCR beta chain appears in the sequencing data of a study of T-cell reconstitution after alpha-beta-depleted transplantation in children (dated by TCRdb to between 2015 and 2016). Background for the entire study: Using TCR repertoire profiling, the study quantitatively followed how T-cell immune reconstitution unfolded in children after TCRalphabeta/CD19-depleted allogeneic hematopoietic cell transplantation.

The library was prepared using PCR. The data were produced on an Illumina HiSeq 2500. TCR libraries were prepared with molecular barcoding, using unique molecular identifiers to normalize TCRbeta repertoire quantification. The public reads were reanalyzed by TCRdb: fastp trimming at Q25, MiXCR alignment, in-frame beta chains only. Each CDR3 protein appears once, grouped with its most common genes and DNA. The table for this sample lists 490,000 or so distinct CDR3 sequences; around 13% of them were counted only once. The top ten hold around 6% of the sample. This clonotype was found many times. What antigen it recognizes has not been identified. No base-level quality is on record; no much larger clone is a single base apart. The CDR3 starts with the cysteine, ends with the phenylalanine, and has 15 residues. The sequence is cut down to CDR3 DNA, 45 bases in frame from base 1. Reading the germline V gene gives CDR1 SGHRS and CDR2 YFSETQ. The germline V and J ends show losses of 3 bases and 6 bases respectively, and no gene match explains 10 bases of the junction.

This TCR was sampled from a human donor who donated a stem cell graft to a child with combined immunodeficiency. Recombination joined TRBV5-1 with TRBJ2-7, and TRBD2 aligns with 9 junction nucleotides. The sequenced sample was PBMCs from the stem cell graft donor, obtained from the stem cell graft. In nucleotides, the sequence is TGCGCCAGCAGCTCCGGGGGGCTAGCGGGGCTCGAGCAGTACTTC. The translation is CASSSGGLAGLEQYF.